Listed below are T cell receptor beta chains from one sample, sequenced in a study of OX40 agonist ivuxolimab in advanced cancers. Using immunoSEQ multiplex PCR, the repertoire was profiled, and TCRdb retains in-frame clones only, with some absent. The sample has 75,000 to 95,000 clones; 92% are singletons. The source was CD4+ or CD8+ T cells sorted from blood, collected in a trial of the OX40 agonist ivuxolimab. The receptor source for this set is an adult with an advanced solid tumor such as melanoma, head and neck, liver or kidney cancer. CDR3s include the opening cysteine and the closing phenylalanine or tryptophan. Fields, in order: CDR3 protein, CDR3 DNA, D gene, clone size, J gene, V gene. A D gene is named only where the DNA matches it firmly. Rows give clone size only sometimes, using once, few, many, or a class for an expanded clone.

CDR3 protein: CASSLGRASVEQYF
CDR3 DNA: TGTGCCAGCAGCTTAGGCAGGGCATCGGTCGAGCAGTACTTC
D gene: .
clone size: .
J gene: TRBJ2-7
V gene: TRBV11-3

CDR3 protein: CASSPLRQRYSYEQYF
CDR3 DNA: TGTGCCAGCAGTCCTCTCCGACAGCGCTACTCCTACGAGCAGTACTTC
D gene: .
clone size: .
J gene: TRBJ2-7
V gene: TRBV27

CDR3 protein: CASSPTSGTINEQFF
CDR3 DNA: TGTGCCAGCAGCCCGACTAGCGGGACCATCAATGAGCAGTTCTTC
D gene: TRBD2
clone size: .
J gene: TRBJ2-1
V gene: TRBV2

CDR3 protein: CASSPGLAGGSSYNEQFF
CDR3 DNA: TGTGCCAGCAGCCCGGGACTAGCGGGAGGGAGCTCCTACAATGAGCAGTTCTTC
D gene: TRBD2
clone size: .
J gene: TRBJ2-1
V gene: TRBV9

CDR3 protein: CASGDWGSKVGTQYF
CDR3 DNA: TGTGCCAGCGGGGACTGGGGGTCGAAGGTTGGTACCCAGTACTTC
D gene: .
clone size: once
J gene: TRBJ2-5
V gene: TRBV19

CDR3 protein: CASRPGQGSDTQYF
CDR3 DNA: TGTGCCAGCAGACCCGGACAGGGGTCAGATACGCAGTATTTT
D gene: TRBD1
clone size: .
J gene: TRBJ2-3
V gene: TRBV6-6

CDR3 protein: CASSPGLAGETQYF
CDR3 DNA: TGTGCCAGCAGCCCCGGACTAGCGGGAGAGACCCAGTACTTC
D gene: TRBD2
clone size: .
J gene: TRBJ2-5
V gene: TRBV11-2

CDR3 protein: CASSLGTDPSTDTQYF
CDR3 DNA: TGTGCCAGCAGCTTAGGGACAGATCCTAGCACAGATACGCAGTATTTT
D gene: .
clone size: once
J gene: TRBJ2-3
V gene: TRBV11-2

CDR3 protein: CASSFDPLQQFF
CDR3 DNA: TGTGCCAGCAGCTTCGATCCCCTCCAGCAGTTCTTC
D gene: .
clone size: .
J gene: TRBJ2-1
V gene: TRBV11-3

CDR3 protein: CASSSQGLAGGLYNEQFF
CDR3 DNA: TGTGCCAGCAGCTCTCAGGGACTAGCGGGAGGACTATACAATGAGCAGTTCTTC
D gene: TRBD2
clone size: .
J gene: TRBJ2-1
V gene: TRBV7-2

CDR3 protein: CASSSRGPGEVNQPQHF
CDR3 DNA: TGTGCCAGCAGCTCTCGAGGGCCTGGGGAGGTTAATCAGCCCCAGCATTTT
D gene: .
clone size: .
J gene: TRBJ1-5
V gene: TRBV5-7

CDR3 protein: CASTDRVSNNEQFF
CDR3 DNA: TGTGCCAGTACGGACAGGGTGTCCAACAATGAGCAGTTCTTC
D gene: TRBD1
clone size: .
J gene: TRBJ2-1
V gene: TRBV19

CDR3 protein: CAISGDSNQPQHF
CDR3 DNA: TGTGCCATCAGCGGAGATAGCAATCAGCCCCAGCATTTT
D gene: .
clone size: .
J gene: TRBJ1-5
V gene: TRBV10-3

CDR3 protein: CASSQVTGNSGNTIYF
CDR3 DNA: TGTGCCAGCAGCCAAGTTACAGGAAACTCTGGAAACACCATATATTTT
D gene: .
clone size: .
J gene: TRBJ1-3
V gene: TRBV14

CDR3 protein: CAWKGGLSTDTQYF
CDR3 DNA: TGTGCCTGGAAGGGAGGCCTCTCGACAGATACGCAGTATTTT
D gene: .
clone size: .
J gene: TRBJ2-3
V gene: TRBV30

CDR3 protein: CASRSTGGANTGELFF
CDR3 DNA: TGTGCCAGCAGAAGCACAGGGGGCGCGAACACCGGGGAGCTGTTTTTT
D gene: TRBD1
clone size: .
J gene: TRBJ2-2
V gene: TRBV27

CDR3 protein: CASSVGGQAFEAFF
CDR3 DNA: TGTGCCAGCAGCGTAGGGGGGCAAGCGTTTGAGGCTTTCTTT
D gene: .
clone size: .
J gene: TRBJ1-1
V gene: TRBV9

CDR3 protein: CASSPNQQGSGNEQFF
CDR3 DNA: TGTGCCAGCTCACCAAACCAACAGGGGTCCGGCAATGAGCAGTTCTTC
D gene: TRBD1
clone size: .
J gene: TRBJ2-1
V gene: TRBV18

CDR3 protein: CAGGLTLGVYEQYF
CDR3 DNA: TGTGCCGGCGGACTAACTCTTGGGGTCTACGAGCAGTACTTC
D gene: .
clone size: .
J gene: TRBJ2-7
V gene: TRBV19

CDR3 protein: CASRSGTSGTYEQYF
CDR3 DNA: TGTGCCAGCAGATCCGGGACTAGCGGAACCTACGAGCAGTACTTC
D gene: TRBD2
clone size: .
J gene: TRBJ2-7
V gene: TRBV27

CDR3 protein: CSVATLISGTEAFF
CDR3 DNA: TGCAGCGTAGCGACTCTAATAAGCGGCACTGAAGCTTTCTTT
D gene: .
clone size: .
J gene: TRBJ1-1
V gene: TRBV29-1

CDR3 protein: CASSLDRLGLAGNTGELFF
CDR3 DNA: TGTGCCAGCAGCTTAGATCGATTGGGCCTAGCGGGGAACACCGGGGAGCTGTTTTTT
D gene: TRBD2
clone size: .
J gene: TRBJ2-2
V gene: TRBV11-3

CDR3 protein: CASSLQGNIDEQYF
CDR3 DNA: TGCGCCAGCAGCTTACAGGGGAATATTGACGAGCAGTACTTC
D gene: TRBD1
clone size: .
J gene: TRBJ2-7
V gene: TRBV5-1

CDR3 protein: CATSRDLGLGYEQYF
CDR3 DNA: TGTGCCACCAGCAGAGATTTAGGCTTGGGTTACGAGCAGTACTTC
D gene: .
clone size: .
J gene: TRBJ2-7
V gene: TRBV15

CDR3 protein: CASSQGMSGYYEQYF
CDR3 DNA: TGCGCCAGCAGCCAAGGCATGAGCGGTTACTACGAGCAGTACTTC
D gene: .
clone size: .
J gene: TRBJ2-7
V gene: TRBV4-1

CDR3 protein: CASSLAGGNQPQHF
CDR3 DNA: TGTGCCAGCAGCTTAGCGGGGGGCAATCAGCCCCAGCATTTT
D gene: .
clone size: .
J gene: TRBJ1-5
V gene: TRBV7-9

CDR3 protein: CASSHGGDQQETQYF
CDR3 DNA: TGCGCCAGCAGTCATGGCGGGGACCAACAAGAGACCCAGTACTTC
D gene: .
clone size: .
J gene: TRBJ2-5
V gene: TRBV23-1

CDR3 protein: CASTYGSHGGFF
CDR3 DNA: TGTGCCAGCACCTACGGCTCTCACGGCGGGTTCTTC
D gene: .
clone size: .
J gene: TRBJ2-1
V gene: TRBV5-6

CDR3 protein: CASSPWDLRNTEAFF
CDR3 DNA: TGTGCCAGTAGTCCGTGGGACCTTAGAAACACTGAAGCTTTCTTT
D gene: .
clone size: .
J gene: TRBJ1-1
V gene: TRBV19

CDR3 protein: CATSGTPPLSTEAFF
CDR3 DNA: TGTGCCACCTCCGGGACCCCCCCCCTCTCCACTGAAGCTTTCTTT
D gene: .
clone size: .
J gene: TRBJ1-1
V gene: TRBV27

CDR3 protein: CASSLGPPLEKLFF
CDR3 DNA: TGTGCCAGCAGCTTGGGTCCCCCACTCGAAAAACTGTTTTTT
D gene: .
clone size: .
J gene: TRBJ1-4
V gene: TRBV5-6

CDR3 protein: CSVPGVDEKLFF
CDR3 DNA: TGCAGCGTTCCAGGGGTTGATGAAAAACTGTTTTTT
D gene: .
clone size: .
J gene: TRBJ1-4
V gene: TRBV29-1

CDR3 protein: CASSSQGLAAYNEQFF
CDR3 DNA: TGTGCCAGCAGCTCCCAAGGCCTAGCGGCCTACAATGAGCAGTTCTTC
D gene: TRBD2
clone size: .
J gene: TRBJ2-1
V gene: TRBV7-2

CDR3 protein: CAWSVPTLKQEPAQFF
CDR3 DNA: TGTGCCTGGAGTGTACCAACCCTGAAACAAGAACCGGCCCAGTTCTTC
D gene: .
clone size: .
J gene: TRBJ2-1
V gene: TRBV30

CDR3 protein: CSVVSGADITDTQYF
CDR3 DNA: TGCAGCGTTGTCAGTGGAGCGGACATCACAGATACGCAGTATTTT
D gene: .
clone size: .
J gene: TRBJ2-3
V gene: TRBV29-1

CDR3 protein: CASSSRVSTEAFF
CDR3 DNA: TGTGCCAGCAGCTCCCGGGTCTCCACTGAAGCTTTCTTT
D gene: .
clone size: .
J gene: TRBJ1-1
V gene: TRBV7-9